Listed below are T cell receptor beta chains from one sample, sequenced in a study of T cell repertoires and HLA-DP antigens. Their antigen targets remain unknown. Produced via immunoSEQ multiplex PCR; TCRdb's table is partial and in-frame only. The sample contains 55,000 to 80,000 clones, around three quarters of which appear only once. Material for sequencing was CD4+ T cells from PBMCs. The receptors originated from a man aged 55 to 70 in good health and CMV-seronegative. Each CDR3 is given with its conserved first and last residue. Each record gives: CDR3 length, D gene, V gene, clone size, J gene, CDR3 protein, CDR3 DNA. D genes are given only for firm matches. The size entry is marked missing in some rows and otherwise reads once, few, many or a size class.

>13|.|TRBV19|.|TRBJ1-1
CASSPQGDTEAFF
TGTGCCAGTAGTCCCCAAGGTGACACTGAAGCTTTCTTT
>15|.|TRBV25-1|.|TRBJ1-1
CASSESGWEGGGAFF
TGTGCCAGCAGTGAATCGGGATGGGAGGGGGGTGGTGCTTTCTTT
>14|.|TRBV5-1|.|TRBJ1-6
CASSLGAINSPLHF
TGCGCCAGCAGCTTGGGGGCCATTAATTCACCCCTCCACTTT
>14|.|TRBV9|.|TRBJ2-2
CASGLPGNTGELFF
TGTGCCAGCGGACTCCCTGGGAACACCGGGGAGCTGTTTTTT
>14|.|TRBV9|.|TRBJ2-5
CASSVGGHQETQYF
TGTGCCAGCAGCGTAGGGGGCCATCAAGAGACCCAGTACTTC
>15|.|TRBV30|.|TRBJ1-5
CAWSVAGTGNQPQHF
TGTGCCTGGAGTGTCGCAGGGACGGGCAATCAGCCCCAGCATTTT
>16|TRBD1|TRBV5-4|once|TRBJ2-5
CASSLVGRGRQETQYF
TGTGCCAGCAGCTTGGTGGGCAGGGGGCGTCAAGAGACCCAGTACTTC
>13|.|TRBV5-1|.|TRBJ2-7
CASSFSGLYEQYF
TGCGCCAGCAGCTTCTCGGGTCTCTACGAGCAGTACTTC
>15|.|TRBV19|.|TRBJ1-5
CASTTGTRGNQPQHF
TGTGCCAGTACTACCGGTACCCGAGGCAATCAGCCCCAGCATTTT
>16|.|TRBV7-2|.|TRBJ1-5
CASSPRRDGTNQPQHF
TGTGCCAGCAGCCCGAGAAGGGACGGAACCAATCAGCCCCAGCATTTT
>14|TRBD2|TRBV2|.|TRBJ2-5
CASSENSGSGTQYF
TGTGCCAGCAGTGAAAATAGCGGGAGTGGGACCCAGTACTTC
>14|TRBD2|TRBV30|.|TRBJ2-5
CAWSPGLAGETQYF
TGTGCCTGGAGTCCCGGGCTAGCGGGAGAGACCCAGTACTTC
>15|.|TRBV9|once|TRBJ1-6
CASSVAWDTGSPLHF
TGTGCCAGCAGCGTAGCCTGGGACACTGGATCACCCCTCCACTTT
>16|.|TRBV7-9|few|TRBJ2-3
CASSTYMSPGTDTQYF
TGTGCCAGCAGCACATATATGAGTCCTGGCACAGATACGCAGTATTTT
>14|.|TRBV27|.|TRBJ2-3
CASRGLYNADTQYF
TGTGCCAGCAGGGGACTTTACAATGCAGATACGCAGTATTTT
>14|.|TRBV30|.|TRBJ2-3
CAWSVQRPSGTQYF
TGTGCCTGGAGTGTACAAAGGCCCTCCGGTACGCAGTATTTT
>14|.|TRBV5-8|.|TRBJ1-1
CASSLGQANTEAFF
TGTGCCAGCAGCTTGGGGCAGGCGAACACTGAAGCTTTCTTT
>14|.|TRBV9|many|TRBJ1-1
CASSATGTSTEAFF
TGTGCCAGCAGCGCCACCGGGACGAGCACTGAAGCTTTCTTT
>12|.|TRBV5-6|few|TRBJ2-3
CASSFTGHTQYF
TGTGCCAGCAGCTTCACAGGCCATACGCAGTATTTT
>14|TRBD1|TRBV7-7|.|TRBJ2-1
CASSFRDRGHEQFF
TGTGCCAGCAGCTTCCGGGACAGGGGCCATGAGCAGTTCTTC
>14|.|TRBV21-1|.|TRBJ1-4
CASSRDRGNEKLFF
TGTGCCAGCAGCCGGGACAGGGGGAATGAAAAACTGTTTTTT
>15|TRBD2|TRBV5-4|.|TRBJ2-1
CASSWGLAGGNEQFF
TGTGCCAGCAGCTGGGGTCTCGCGGGAGGGAATGAGCAGTTCTTC
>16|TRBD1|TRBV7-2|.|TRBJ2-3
CASSLVGPGGRDTQYF
TGTGCCAGCAGCTTAGTGGGGCCAGGGGGCAGGGATACGCAGTATTTT
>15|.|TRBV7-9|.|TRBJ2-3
CASTKTGTSTDTQYF
TGTGCCAGCACCAAAACCGGGACTAGCACAGATACGCAGTATTTT
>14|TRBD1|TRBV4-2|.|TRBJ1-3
CASSQAGQLRSIYF
TGTGCCAGCAGCCAAGCGGGACAGTTGAGGTCCATATATTTT
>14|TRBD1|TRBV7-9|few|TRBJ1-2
CASSLGGQIYGYTF
TGTGCCAGCAGCTTAGGGGGACAGATCTATGGCTACACCTTC
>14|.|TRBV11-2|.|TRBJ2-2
CASSLVRGAGELFF
TGTGCCAGCAGCTTAGTTCGCGGGGCCGGGGAGCTGTTTTTT
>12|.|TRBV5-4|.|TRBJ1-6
CASSGPSSPLHF
TGTGCCAGCAGCGGTCCGTCTTCACCCCTCCACTTT
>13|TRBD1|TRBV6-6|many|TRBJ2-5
CASCQGALETQYF
TGTGCCAGCTGCCAGGGGGCCTTAGAGACCCAGTACTTC
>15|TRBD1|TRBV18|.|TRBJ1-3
CASSPQDRGGNTIYF
TGTGCCAGCTCACCCCAGGACAGGGGCGGTAACACCATATATTTT
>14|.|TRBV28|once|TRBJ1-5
CASSFSRGSQPQHF
TGTGCCAGCAGTTTTTCCAGGGGAAGTCAGCCCCAGCATTTT
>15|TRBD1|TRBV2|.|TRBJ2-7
CASSEGQGPTYEQYF
TGTGCCAGCAGTGAAGGACAGGGACCTACCTACGAGCAGTACTTC
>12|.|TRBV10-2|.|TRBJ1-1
CASSERGLEAFF
TGCGCCAGCAGTGAAAGGGGACTTGAAGCTTTCTTT
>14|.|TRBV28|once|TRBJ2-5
CASSSPGRMETQYF
TGTGCCAGCAGTTCGCCCGGTAGGATGGAGACCCAGTACTTC
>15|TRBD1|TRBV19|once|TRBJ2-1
CASTAPGTGGLLQFF
TGTGCCAGTACGGCTCCCGGGACAGGGGGATTGTTACAGTTCTTC
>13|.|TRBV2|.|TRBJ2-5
CASKESPSGTQYF
TGTGCCAGCAAGGAGAGCCCGTCGGGGACCCAGTACTTC
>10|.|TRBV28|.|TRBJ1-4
CASGGEKLFF
TGTGCCAGCGGAGGGGAAAAACTGTTTTTT
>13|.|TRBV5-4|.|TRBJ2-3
CASSLPGTDTQYF
TGTGCCAGCAGCTTGCCGGGCACAGATACGCAGTATTTT
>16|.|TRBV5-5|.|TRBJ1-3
CASSIRPAGPGNTIYF
TGTGCCAGCAGCATCAGGCCCGCAGGCCCTGGAAACACCATATATTTT
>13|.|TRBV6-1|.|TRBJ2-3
CAHSDALPDTQYF
TGTGCCCACTCGGATGCCCTTCCGGATACGCAGTATTTT
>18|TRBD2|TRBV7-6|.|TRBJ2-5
CASSLIPLSGGLKENQYF
TGTGCCAGCAGCTTGATACCCCTGAGCGGGGGACTAAAAGAGAACCAGTACTTC
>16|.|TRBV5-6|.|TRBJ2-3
CASSPRQYSSTDTQYF
TGTGCCAGCAGCCCCCGACAGTACTCTAGCACAGATACGCAGTATTTT
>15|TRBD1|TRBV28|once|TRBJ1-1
CASRLQRGRNTEAFF
TGTGCCAGCCGCCTTCAGAGGGGGCGAAACACTGAAGCTTTCTTT
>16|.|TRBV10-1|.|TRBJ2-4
CASSESKGVAKNIQYF
TGCGCCAGCAGTGAGTCGAAAGGGGTAGCCAAAAACATTCAGTACTTC
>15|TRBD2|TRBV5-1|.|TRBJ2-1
CASSLGGGAYNEQFF
TGCGCCAGCAGCTTGGGCGGGGGGGCCTACAATGAGCAGTTCTTC
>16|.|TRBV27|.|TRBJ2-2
CASSFSGASNTGELFF
TGTGCCAGCAGTTTTTCCGGGGCCAGTAACACCGGGGAGCTGTTTTTT
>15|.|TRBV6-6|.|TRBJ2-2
CASSNRQINTGELFF
TGTGCCAGCAGTAATAGACAGATAAACACCGGGGAGCTGTTTTTT
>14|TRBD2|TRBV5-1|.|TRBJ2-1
CASSLAGAYNEQFF
TGCGCCAGCAGCTTAGCGGGAGCCTACAATGAGCAGTTCTTC
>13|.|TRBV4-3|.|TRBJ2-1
CASSQNLYNEQFF
TGCGCCAGCAGCCAAAATTTATACAATGAGCAGTTCTTC
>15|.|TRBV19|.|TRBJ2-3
CASTRGTAEADTQYF
TGTGCCAGTACAAGGGGGACCGCGGAGGCAGATACGCAGTATTTT
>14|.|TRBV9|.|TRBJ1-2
CASSSGRGEYGYTF
TGTGCCAGCAGCTCGGGACGGGGAGAGTATGGCTACACCTTC